This T cell receptor beta chain emerged from a study of neoadjuvant nivolumab and ipilimumab in lung cancer. Study as a whole: Nivolumab 3 mg/kg was given days 1, 15 and 29, plus ipilimumab 1 mg/kg day 1 in combination.

The CDR3 has 11 residues. Germline CDR1 reads DFQATT; CDR2 reads SNEGSKA (reference sequence). Only in-frame clones appear in the TCRdb table, and some are missing; sequencing was by immunoSEQ multiplex PCR. This repertoire shows fewer than 30,000 clones, 82% found once; its top ten account for about 8.1%. In its sample, this clone was seen once. Its specificity is unknown. Whole-study results and caveats: Pathologic regression was not significantly tied to TCR clonality. From pretherapy to surgery, tumor richness and clonality rose with dual therapy. Resected-tumor TCR richness correlated positively with pretherapy blood richness.

The V gene is TRBV20-1, the J gene TRBJ1-2; D ambiguous. The TCR was taken from an adult with non-small cell lung cancer. Sequenced material: tumor tissue, taken after neoadjuvant nivolumab, alone or with ipilimumab, at or shortly before surgery. The CDR3 DNA reads as TGCAGGGGAGGGTCTAACTATGGCTACACCTTC. The encoded protein is CRGGSNYGYTF.